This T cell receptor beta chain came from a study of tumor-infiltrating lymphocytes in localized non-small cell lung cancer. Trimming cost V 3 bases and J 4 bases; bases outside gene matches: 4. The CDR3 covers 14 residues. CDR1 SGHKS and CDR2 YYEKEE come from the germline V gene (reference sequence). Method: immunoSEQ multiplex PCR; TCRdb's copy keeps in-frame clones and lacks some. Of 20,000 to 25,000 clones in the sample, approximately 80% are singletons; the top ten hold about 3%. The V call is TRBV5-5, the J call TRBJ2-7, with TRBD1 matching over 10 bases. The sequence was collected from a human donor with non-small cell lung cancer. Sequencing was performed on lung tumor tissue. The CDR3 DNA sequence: TGTGCCAGCAGCTATTCGGGACAGGGGTACGAGCAGTACTTC. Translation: CASSYSGQGYEQYF.